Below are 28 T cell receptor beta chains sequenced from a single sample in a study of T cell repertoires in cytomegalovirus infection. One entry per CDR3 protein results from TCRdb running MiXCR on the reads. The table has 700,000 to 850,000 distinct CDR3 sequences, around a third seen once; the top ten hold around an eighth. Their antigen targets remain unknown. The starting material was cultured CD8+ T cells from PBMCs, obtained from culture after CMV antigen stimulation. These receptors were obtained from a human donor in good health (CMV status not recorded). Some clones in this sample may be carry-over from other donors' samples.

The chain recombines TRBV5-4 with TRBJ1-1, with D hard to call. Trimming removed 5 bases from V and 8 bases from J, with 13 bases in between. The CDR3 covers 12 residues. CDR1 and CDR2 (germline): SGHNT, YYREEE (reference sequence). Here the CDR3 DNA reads TGTGCCAGCAGATCTAAGCCCACCGAAGCTTTCTTT. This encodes CASRSKPTEAFF.

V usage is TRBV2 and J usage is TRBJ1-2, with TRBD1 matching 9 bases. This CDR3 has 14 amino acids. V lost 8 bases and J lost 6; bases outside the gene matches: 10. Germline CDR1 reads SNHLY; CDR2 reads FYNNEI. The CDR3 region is CASPGTGGADGYTF. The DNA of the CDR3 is TGTGCCAGCCCCGGAACAGGGGGCGCGGATGGCTACACCTTC.

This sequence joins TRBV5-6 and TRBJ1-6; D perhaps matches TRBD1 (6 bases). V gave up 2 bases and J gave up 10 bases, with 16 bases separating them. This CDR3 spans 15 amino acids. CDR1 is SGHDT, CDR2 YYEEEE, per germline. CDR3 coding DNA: TGTGCCAGCAGCTTATCGACAGGATTAGGGTCACCCCTCCACTTT. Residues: CASSLSTGLGSPLHF. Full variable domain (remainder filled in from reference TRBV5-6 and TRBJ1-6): DAGVTQSPTHLIKTRGQQVTLRCSPKSGHDTVSWYQQALGQGPQFIFQYYEEEERQRGNFPDRFSGHQFPNYSSELNVNALLLGDSALYLCASSLSTGLGSPLHFGNGTRLTVT.

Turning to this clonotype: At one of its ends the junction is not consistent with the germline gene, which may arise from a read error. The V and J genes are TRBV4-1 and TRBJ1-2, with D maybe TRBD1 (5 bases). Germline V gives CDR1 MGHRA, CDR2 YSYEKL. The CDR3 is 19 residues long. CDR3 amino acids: CASSQDLEDIRALNYGYTF. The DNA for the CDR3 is TGTGCCAGCAGCCAAGATCTTGAGGACATCCGAGCCCTAAACTATGGCTACACCTTC.

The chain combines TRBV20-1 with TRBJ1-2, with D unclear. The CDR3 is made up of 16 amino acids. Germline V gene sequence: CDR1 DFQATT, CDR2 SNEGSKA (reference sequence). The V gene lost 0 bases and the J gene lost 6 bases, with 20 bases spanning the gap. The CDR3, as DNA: TGCAGTGCTAGAGACTCCGTTCGGAGAAGTGGCAATGGCTACACCTTC. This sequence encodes CSARDSVRRSGNGYTF.

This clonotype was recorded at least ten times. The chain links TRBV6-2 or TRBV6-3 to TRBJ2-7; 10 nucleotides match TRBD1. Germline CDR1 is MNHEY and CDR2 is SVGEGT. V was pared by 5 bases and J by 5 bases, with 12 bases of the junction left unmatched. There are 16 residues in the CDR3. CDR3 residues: CASSDPGQGTWDEQYV. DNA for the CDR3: TGTGCCAGCAGTGACCCGGGACAGGGGACCTGGGACGAGCAGTACGTC.

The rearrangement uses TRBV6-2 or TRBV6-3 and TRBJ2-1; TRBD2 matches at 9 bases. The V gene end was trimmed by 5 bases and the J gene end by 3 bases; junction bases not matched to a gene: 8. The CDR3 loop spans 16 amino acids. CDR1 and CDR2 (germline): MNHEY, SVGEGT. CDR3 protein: CASSQGGLAFYNEQFF. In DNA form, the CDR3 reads TGTGCCAGCAGTCAGGGAGGACTAGCGTTCTACAATGAGCAGTTCTTC.

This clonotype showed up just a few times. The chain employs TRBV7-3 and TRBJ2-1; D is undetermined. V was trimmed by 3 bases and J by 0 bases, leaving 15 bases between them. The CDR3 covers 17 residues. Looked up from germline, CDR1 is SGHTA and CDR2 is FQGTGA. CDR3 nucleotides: TGTGCCAGCAGCTTTGGCCGTGGACCAAGCTCCTACAATGAGCAGTTCTTC. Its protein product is CASSFGRGPSSYNEQFF.

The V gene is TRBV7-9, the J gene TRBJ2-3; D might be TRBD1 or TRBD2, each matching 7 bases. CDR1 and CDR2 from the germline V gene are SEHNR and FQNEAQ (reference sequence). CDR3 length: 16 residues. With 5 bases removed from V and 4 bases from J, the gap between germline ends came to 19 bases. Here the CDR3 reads CASSPRQGGFADTQYF. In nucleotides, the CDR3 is TGTGCCAGCAGCCCAAGACAGGGAGGGTTTGCAGATACGCAGTATTTT.

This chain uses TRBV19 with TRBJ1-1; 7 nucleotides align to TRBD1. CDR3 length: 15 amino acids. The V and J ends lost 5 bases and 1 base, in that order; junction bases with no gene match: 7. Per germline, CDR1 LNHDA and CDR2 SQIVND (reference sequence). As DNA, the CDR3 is TGTGCCAGTAGTCCCCTAGGGGACAGGAACACTGAAGCTTTCTTT. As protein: CASSPLGDRNTEAFF.

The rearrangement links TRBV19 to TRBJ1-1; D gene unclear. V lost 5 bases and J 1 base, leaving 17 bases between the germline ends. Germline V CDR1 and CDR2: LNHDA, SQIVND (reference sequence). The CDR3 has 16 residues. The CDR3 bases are TGTGCCAGTAGTCCCCCGAGGCCCGGAGGGAACACTGAAGCTTTCTTT. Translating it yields CASSPPRPGGNTEAFF.

CDR3 in amino acids: CASSLRSGTRDNTGELFF. In nucleotides, the CDR3 is TGTGCCAGCAGCTTACGGAGCGGGACCCGGGACAACACCGGGGAGCTGTTTTTT. V gene TRBV7-6 combines with J gene TRBJ2-2; 7 bases fit TRBD2. Germline V gene lookup returns CDR1 SGHVS and CDR2 FNYEAQ. The CDR3 covers 18 residues. With 2 bases clipped from V and 2 bases from J, the junction kept 11 bases outside the gene matches.

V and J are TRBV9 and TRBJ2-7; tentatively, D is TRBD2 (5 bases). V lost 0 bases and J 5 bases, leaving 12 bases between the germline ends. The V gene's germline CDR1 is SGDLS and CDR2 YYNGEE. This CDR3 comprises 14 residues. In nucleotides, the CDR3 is TGTGCCAGCAGCGTAGGAGCACCGGGAAACGAGCAGTACTTC. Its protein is CASSVGAPGNEQYF.

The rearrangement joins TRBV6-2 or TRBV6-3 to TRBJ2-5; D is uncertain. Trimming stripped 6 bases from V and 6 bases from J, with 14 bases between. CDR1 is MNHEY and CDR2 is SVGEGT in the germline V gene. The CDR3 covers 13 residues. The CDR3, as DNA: TGTGCCAGCAGAACTCGCCCCGACCAGACCCAGTACTTC. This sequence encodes CASRTRPDQTQYF.

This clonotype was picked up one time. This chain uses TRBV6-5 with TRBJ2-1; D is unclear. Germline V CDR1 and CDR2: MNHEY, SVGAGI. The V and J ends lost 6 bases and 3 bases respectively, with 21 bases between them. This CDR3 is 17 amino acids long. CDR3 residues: CASSSTTSKWGYNEQFF. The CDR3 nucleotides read TGTGCCAGCAGCTCCACTACGAGTAAGTGGGGCTACAATGAGCAGTTCTTC.

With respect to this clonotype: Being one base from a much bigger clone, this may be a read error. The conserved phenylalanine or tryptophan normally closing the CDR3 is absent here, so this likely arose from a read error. This CDR3 reads CASSYSADLNTEAFY. In nucleotides, the CDR3 is TGTGCCAGCAGTTACTCCGCAGACTTGAACACTGAAGCTTTCTAT. The chain employs TRBV6-6 and TRBJ1-1; D remains unclear. V was cut by 0 bases and J by 0 bases, with 8 bases left in between. Germline values: CDR1 MNHNY, CDR2 SVGAGI (reference sequence). The CDR3 contains 15 residues.

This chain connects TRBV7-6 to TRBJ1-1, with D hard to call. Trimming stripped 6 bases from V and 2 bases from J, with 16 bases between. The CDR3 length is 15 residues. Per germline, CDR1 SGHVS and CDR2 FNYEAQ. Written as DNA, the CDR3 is TGTGCCAGCAGTGTGGTAGGGAGGTATAACACTGAAGCTTTCTTT. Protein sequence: CASSVVGRYNTEAFF.

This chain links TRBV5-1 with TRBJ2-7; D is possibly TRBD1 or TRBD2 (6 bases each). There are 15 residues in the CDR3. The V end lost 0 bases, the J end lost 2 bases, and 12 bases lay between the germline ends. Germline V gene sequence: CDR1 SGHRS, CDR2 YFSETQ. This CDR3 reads CASSLEGGPAYEQYV. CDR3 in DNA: TGCGCCAGCAGCTTGGAAGGGGGGCCAGCCTACGAGCAGTACGTC.

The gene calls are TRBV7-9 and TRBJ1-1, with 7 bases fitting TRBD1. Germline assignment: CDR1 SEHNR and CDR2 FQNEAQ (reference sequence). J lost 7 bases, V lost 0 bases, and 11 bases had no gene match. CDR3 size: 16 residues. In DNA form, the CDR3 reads TGTGCCAGCAGCTTAGCCGAGACAGGGTGGGGTCTTGAAGCTTTCTTT. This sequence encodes CASSLAETGWGLEAFF.

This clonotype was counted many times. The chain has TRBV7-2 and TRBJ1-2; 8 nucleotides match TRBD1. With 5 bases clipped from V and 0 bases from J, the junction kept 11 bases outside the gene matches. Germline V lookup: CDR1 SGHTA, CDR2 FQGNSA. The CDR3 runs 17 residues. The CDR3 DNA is TGTGCCAGCAGCCCAACGGACAGGGCCGGGGCTAACTATGGCTACACCTTC. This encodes CASSPTDRAGANYGYTF. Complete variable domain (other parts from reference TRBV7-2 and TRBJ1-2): GAGVSQSPSNKVTEKGKDVELRCDPISGHTALYWYRQSLGQGLEFLIYFQGNSAPDKSGLPSDRFSAERTGGSVSTLTIQRTQQEDSAVYLCASSPTDRAGANYGYTFGSGTRLTVV.

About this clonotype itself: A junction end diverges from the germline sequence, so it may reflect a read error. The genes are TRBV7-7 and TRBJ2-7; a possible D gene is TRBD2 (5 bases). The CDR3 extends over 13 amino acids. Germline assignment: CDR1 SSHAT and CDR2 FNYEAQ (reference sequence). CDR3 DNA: TGTGCTAGCAGCGTTAACGAGGACTCCGAGCAGTACTTC. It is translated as CASSVNEDSEQYF.

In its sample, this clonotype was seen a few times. The CDR3 nucleotides are TGTGCCAGCAGGGCCAGGAACACGGGACAGGGTTCGGGGGAGCTGTTTTTT. Translation gives CASRARNTGQGSGELFF. This sequence joins TRBV7-3 and TRBJ2-2; 9 bases fit TRBD1. Germline V lookup: CDR1 SGHTA, CDR2 FQGTGA. V lost 6 bases, J lost 8 bases, and 16 bases stayed unmatched. This CDR3 region has 17 residues.

CDR3 sequence (DNA): TGTGCCAGCAGTTACTCCCGAGACAGGGCCAGGGGCTACACCTTC. Translating it yields CASSYSRDRARGYTF. V usage is TRBV6-5 and J usage is TRBJ1-2, with TRBD1 identical over 7 bases. Germline V CDR1 and CDR2: MNHEY, SVGAGI. The junction had 9 bases not matched to a gene; V was cut back by 0 bases and J by 8 bases. The CDR3 runs 15 residues.

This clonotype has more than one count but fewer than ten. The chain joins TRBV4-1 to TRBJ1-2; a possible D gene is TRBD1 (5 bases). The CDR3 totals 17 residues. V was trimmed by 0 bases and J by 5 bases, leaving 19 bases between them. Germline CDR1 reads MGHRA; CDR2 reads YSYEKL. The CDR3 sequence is CASSQDSREPSIYGYTF. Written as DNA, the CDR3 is TGCGCCAGCAGCCAAGACAGCAGGGAACCCAGTATATATGGCTACACCTTC.

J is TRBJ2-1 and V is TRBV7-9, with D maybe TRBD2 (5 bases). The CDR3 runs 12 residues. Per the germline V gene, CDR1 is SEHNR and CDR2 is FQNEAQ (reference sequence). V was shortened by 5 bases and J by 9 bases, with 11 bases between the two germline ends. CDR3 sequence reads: CASSGGGSEQFF. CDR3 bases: TGTGCCAGCAGCGGCGGAGGAAGTGAGCAGTTCTTC.

CDR3 residues: CASSPSGRIASQGGYTF. Here the CDR3 DNA reads TGTGCCAGCAGCCCCTCGGGACGGATAGCTTCGCAAGGTGGCTACACCTTC. The V gene is TRBV28, the J gene TRBJ1-2; D perhaps matches TRBD1 (5 bases). With 6 bases removed from V and 7 bases from J, the gap between germline ends came to 27 bases. Germline V gene lookup returns CDR1 MDHEN and CDR2 SYDVKM. CDR3 length: 17 residues.

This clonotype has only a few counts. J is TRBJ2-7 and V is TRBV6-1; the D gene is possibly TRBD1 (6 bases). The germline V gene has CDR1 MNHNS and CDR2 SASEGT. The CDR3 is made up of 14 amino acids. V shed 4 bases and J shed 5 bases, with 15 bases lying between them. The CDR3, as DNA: TGTGCCAGCAGTGGCGGACAGAGGCCTCACGAGCAGTACGTC. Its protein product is CASSGGQRPHEQYV.

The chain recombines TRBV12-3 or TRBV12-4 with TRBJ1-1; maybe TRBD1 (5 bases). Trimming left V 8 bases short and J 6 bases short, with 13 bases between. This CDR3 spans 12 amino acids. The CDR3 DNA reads TGTGCCAGCCGCAAGGGGTTATCTGAAGCTTTCTTT. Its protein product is CASRKGLSEAFF.